Listed below are T cell receptor beta chains from one sample, sequenced in a study of blood T cells in healthy people across ages. TCRdb passed the 5' RACE reads through MiXCR, listing each CDR3 protein once. Among under 1,100,000 distinct CDR3 sequences, approximately 25% were seen once, and the ten largest hold around 0.7%. The sample was also linked to a second study, of T cells of mothers and their children.

Sample: blood. Every receptor here comes from a girl aged 2 to 10 in good health. The CDR3 runs from the conserved cysteine through the conserved F or W. Fields, in order: J gene, D gene, clone size, V gene, CDR3 length, CDR3 protein, CDR3 DNA. D genes are given only for firm matches. Rows may omit the clone size; those that give it use once, few, many or a size class.

>TRBJ2-5|.|.|TRBV10-3|14
CAISAGHGVETQYF
TGTGCCATCAGTGCTGGGCACGGAGTGGAGACCCAGTACTTC
>TRBJ2-5|.|.|TRBV15|14
CATSSRLSGETQYF
TGTGCCACCAGCTCTCGACTGTCAGGGGAGACCCAGTACTTC
>TRBJ1-2|.|.|TRBV29-1|13
CSVGPSDPSVYTF
TGCAGCGTTGGGCCCTCGGACCCGTCAGTTTACACCTTC
>TRBJ1-2|.|.|TRBV20-1|13
CSARGTANYGYTF
TGCAGTGCTAGGGGGACGGCGAACTATGGCTACACCTTC
>TRBJ1-2|.|.|TRBV14|14
CASSQVGTRYGYTF
TGTGCCAGCAGCCAAGTCGGGACCCGCTATGGCTACACCTTC
>TRBJ2-7|.|.|TRBV10-2|14
CASRTGFSSYEQYF
TGCGCCAGCAGGACAGGCTTCTCCTCCTACGAGCAGTACTTC
>TRBJ2-3|.|few|TRBV7-3|16
CASSLGGSPYTDTQYF
TGTGCCAGCAGCTTAGGAGGCTCCCCATACACAGATACGCAGTATTTT
>TRBJ1-2|TRBD1|many|TRBV27|13
CASSDRGHYGYTF
TGTGCCAGCAGCGACAGGGGGCACTATGGCTACACCTTC
>TRBJ2-5|.|.|TRBV5-6|16
CASSVAGSALQETQYF
TGTGCCAGCAGCGTAGCAGGGAGCGCCCTACAAGAGACCCAGTACTTC
>TRBJ2-5|.|many|TRBV10-3|13
CAISVAGFETQYF
TGTGCCATCAGTGTGGCGGGATTCGAGACCCAGTACTTC
>TRBJ2-7|.|few|TRBV29-1|11
CSIPGAYEQYF
TGCAGCATCCCGGGAGCCTACGAGCAGTACTTC
>TRBJ2-5|.|.|TRBV2|12
CASRAGAETQYF
TGTGCCAGCAGGGCAGGGGCGGAGACCCAGTACTTC
>TRBJ1-1|.|.|TRBV7-6|18
CASSSHPRGQIRDTEAFF
TGTGCCAGCAGCTCCCACCCTCGGGGCCAAATTCGGGACACTGAAGCTTTCTTT
>TRBJ2-7|.|few|TRBV29-1|11
CSVSVTYEQYF
TGCAGCGTCTCGGTCACCTACGAGCAGTACTTC
>TRBJ2-7|TRBD2|.|TRBV7-9|14
CASSAGLGVYEQYF
TGTGCCAGCAGCGCGGGACTAGGGGTCTACGAGCAGTACTTC
>TRBJ1-4|.|.|TRBV20-1|14
CSARYRGWDEKLFF
TGCAGTGCTAGATATCGGGGATGGGATGAAAAACTGTTTTTT
>TRBJ1-1|.|few|TRBV6-5|16
CASSYGAGARDTEAFF
TGTGCCAGCAGTTACGGTGCAGGGGCGAGGGACACTGAAGCTTTCTTT
>TRBJ2-3|.|.|TRBV29-1|15
CSVEERGRETDTQYF
TGCAGCGTTGAAGAAAGGGGCAGGGAGACAGATACGCAGTATTTT
>TRBJ2-1|.|.|TRBV19|12
CASKADWNEQFF
TGTGCCAGTAAAGCTGACTGGAATGAGCAGTTCTTC
>TRBJ2-4|TRBD1|.|TRBV11-1|14
CASSLEDRVNIQYF
TGTGCCAGCAGCCTTGAGGACAGGGTTAACATTCAGTACTTC
>TRBJ2-7|TRBD2|.|TRBV29-1|12
CSVDEGGYEQYF
TGCAGCGTTGACGAGGGAGGGTACGAGCAGTACTTC
>TRBJ2-1|.|.|TRBV5-1|20
CASTRWAYPTGHSSYNEQFF
TGCGCCAGCACCCGATGGGCTTACCCTACAGGTCACAGTTCATACAATGAGCAGTTCTTC
>TRBJ1-5|.|.|TRBV6-5|15
CASSRLGSSNQPQHF
TGTGCCAGCAGCCGGCTAGGAAGCAGCAATCAGCCCCAGCATTTT
>TRBJ2-2|TRBD2|few|TRBV2|17
CASSERGLAGTTGELFF
TGTGCCAGCAGTGAACGGGGGCTAGCGGGCACCACCGGGGAGCTGTTTTTT
>TRBJ2-7|.|.|TRBV21-1|12
CASSTNEADRVF
TGTGCCAGCAGCACCAACGAAGCGGACAGAGTCTTC
>TRBJ2-5|TRBD2|.|TRBV28|14
CASSPGLPSREQYF
TGTGCCAGCAGTCCGGGACTACCGTCGAGGGAGCAGTACTTC
>TRBJ2-3|TRBD1|.|TRBV15|16
CATSQTPGQPTDTQYF
TGTGCCACCAGCCAAACTCCGGGACAGCCCACAGATACGCAGTATTTT
>TRBJ2-7|.|few|TRBV7-8|13
CASSLMASYEQYF
TGTGCCAGTAGCTTAATGGCCTCCTACGAGCAGTACTTC
>TRBJ2-5|TRBD2|.|TRBV7-3|15
CASSLDGASGLTQYF
TGTGCCAGCAGCTTAGATGGGGCTAGCGGTTTAACCCAGTACTTC
>TRBJ2-7|TRBD2|.|TRBV6-2/TRBV6-3|15
CASRPLAGGSYEQYF
TGTGCCAGCAGACCCCTAGCGGGGGGGTCCTACGAGCAGTACTTC
>TRBJ1-1|.|.|TRBV7-9|14
CASSAQTGNTEPFF
TGCGCCAGCAGCGCCCAAACAGGGAACACTGAACCTTTCTTT
>TRBJ2-4|TRBD2|.|TRBV4-3|17
CASSQDWTSGGRNIQYF
TGCGCCAGCAGCCAAGACTGGACTAGCGGGGGCAGAAACATTCAGTACTTC
>TRBJ1-2|.|many|TRBV6-5|14
CASSPGGGGYGYTF
TGTGCCAGCAGCCCCGGGGGGGGCGGCTATGGCTACACCTTC
>TRBJ2-1|.|.|TRBV20-1|15
CSARDTLESYNEQFF
TGCAGTGCTAGAGATACACTTGAATCCTACAATGAGCAGTTCTTC
>TRBJ2-4|.|.|TRBV7-6|13
CASSSTRANIQYF
TGTGCCAGCAGCTCGACTAGAGCTAACATTCAGTACTTC
>TRBJ1-1|.|.|TRBV29-1|14
CSVSYWGPNTEAFF
TGCAGCGTAAGTTATTGGGGGCCGAACACTGAAGCTTTCTTT
>TRBJ2-4|.|.|TRBV6-6|13
CASSYGGTNIQYF
TGTGCCAGCAGTTACGGGGGGACGAACATTCAGTACTTC
>TRBJ2-5|.|few|TRBV7-2|14
CASSGRGAYNEQSF
TGTGCCAGCAGCGGGCGAGGGGCCTACAATGAGCAGTCCTTC
>TRBJ1-5|.|few|TRBV15|14
CATSSHFSNQPQHF
TGTGCCACCAGCAGTCACTTTAGCAATCAGCCCCAGCATTTT
>TRBJ1-5|.|.|TRBV6-5|14
CASSYSSANQPQHF
TGTGCCAGCAGTTACTCTTCGGCCAATCAGCCCCAGCATTTT